The source of this T cell receptor beta chain is a study of T cell responses to AZD1222 COVID-19 vaccine. Regarding the study as a whole: Close to half of spike-specific TCRs reportedly recognize unmutated variant regions. Spike-specific TCR breadth and depth both grew after two AZD1222 doses.

Germline lookup yields CDR1 WNHNN and CDR2 SYGVQD (reference sequence). This CDR3 is 14 amino acids long. V lost 5 bases and J lost 6; bases outside the gene matches: 5. Investigators merged groups given second doses at roughly 4 or roughly 12 weeks. As regards this clone: What it binds is unknown.

Using immunoSEQ multiplex PCR, the repertoire was profiled, and TCRdb retains in-frame clones only, with some absent. The table records tens of thousands of clones, about 88% of them present only once. Sequencing used peripheral blood, obtained 28 days after the second AZD1222 dose. The chain uses TRBV10-1 and TRBJ2-2, with 8 bases lining up with TRBD2. This receptor was taken from an adult who received the AZD1222 COVID-19 vaccine. CDR3 coding DNA: TGCGCCAGCAGTCCGGGACTAGAAGCCGGGGAGCTGTTTTTT. Translating gives CASSPGLEAGELFF.